The clone carrying this T cell receptor (beta chain) was observed many times. Its antigen is unknown. The sample belongs to a study of T cell repertoires in cytomegalovirus infection. Findings and caveats of the study: HLA-C-restricted CMV-specific TCR beta clonotypes were dominant in the ex vivo response.

This CDR3 is built from 14 residues. V gave up 7 bases and J gave up 3 bases, with 16 bases separating them. The germline V gene has CDR1 MNHEY and CDR2 SVGEGT. TCRdb redid the calling of the reads with MiXCR, one entry per CDR3 protein. Of about 180,000 distinct CDR3 sequences detected, approximately 18% appear once; the ten largest clones hold 20% to 25%. The material sequenced was CD8+ T cells from PBMCs. This receptor was obtained from a human donor in good health (CMV status not recorded). Some clones in this sample may be carry-over from other donors' samples. The chain joins TRBV6-2 or TRBV6-3 to TRBJ2-7, with no clear D. This chain's CDR3 is CASTEMGRSYEQYF. The CDR3 nucleotides read TGTGCCAGCACCGAAATGGGCCGCAGCTACGAGCAGTACTTC.